The T cell receptor beta chain described here comes from a study of blood T cell repertoires in COVID-19. Study details: Sample material is recorded as cDNA or gDNA derived from T cells, B-cell-depleted T cells, or PBMCs.

Between the trimmed V and J ends, which lost 2 bases and 2 bases, there was a span of 6 bases. Germline V lookup: CDR1 SGHTA, CDR2 FQGNSA. This CDR3 region has 13 residues. Methods used by the authors: Reference gene primer amplification gave nucleated cell count estimates. TCRdb keeps only in-frame clones here, not all; method: immunoSEQ multiplex PCR. The DNA gave D and trimming, while V, J and clone size come from that table. Of 150,000 to 200,000 clones listed, roughly 88% were seen once; the top ten hold 9.8%. This clone came up a few times. The sample carries other DNA sequences with the same CDR3.

Material: peripheral blood. The sequence was obtained from a woman older than 75 with acute or convalescent COVID-19. This sequence joins TRBV7-2 and TRBJ1-1; D unclear. The CDR3 bases are TGTGCCAGCAGCTTAACAGAAAACACTGAAGCTTTCTTT. Translating it yields CASSLTENTEAFF. The variable domain in full, with the rest retrieved from reference TRBV7-2 and TRBJ1-1, is GAGVSQSPSNKVTEKGKDVELRCDPISGHTALYWYRQSLGQGLEFLIYFQGNSAPDKSGLPSDRFSAERTGGSVSTLTIQRTQQEDSAVYLCASSLTENTEAFFGQGTRLTVV.